Following are 27 T cell receptor beta chains from one sample sequenced in a study of beta chain features in type 1 diabetes. Whole-study results and caveats: There was a moderate but significant shortening of TCRB CDR3s in all four CD4+ subsets of Type 1 diabetes patients.

These TCRs are of unknown antigen specificity. The authors reverse transcribed all of the isolated RNA, so sequencing captured expressed TCRB transcripts. TCRdb's copy holds only in-frame clones and misses some; the assay was immunoSEQ multiplex PCR. Here the sample spans about 170,000 clones, approximately 8.4% being singletons. The sample was central memory CD4+ T cells from blood. The receptors shown here come from a man younger than 35 with type 1 diabetes.

This clone was counted only a few times. This chain links TRBV5-4 with TRBJ2-1; TRBD2 matches at 12 bases. The CDR3 consists of 17 residues. V lost 4 bases, J lost 7 bases, and 12 bases stayed unmatched. Germline CDR1 and CDR2: SGHNT and YYREEE (reference sequence). DNA of the CDR3: TGTGCCAGCAGCGCAGAGCTAGCGGGAGGGCCAAGTAATGAGCAGTTCTTC. Its protein is CASSAELAGGPSNEQFF.

This clone was detected a few times. The chain employs TRBV18 and TRBJ2-2, with D maybe TRBD2 (5 bases). The CDR3 is made up of 14 amino acids. V was cut by 4 bases and J by 4 bases, with 10 bases left in between. The germline gives CDR1 KGHSH, CDR2 LQKENI. Written as DNA, the CDR3 is TGTGCCAGCTCACGGCTCGGAGGCACCGGGGAGCTGTTTTTT. Translation gives CASSRLGGTGELFF.

This clone was found a few times. The chain couples TRBV19 to TRBJ2-6; the D is unclear. The CDR3 covers 15 residues. From germline, CDR1 is LNHDA and CDR2 SQIVND (reference sequence). V was trimmed by 4 bases and J by 2 bases, leaving 9 bases between them. CDR3 in DNA: TGTGCCAGTAGTACTGGGCGCCCTGGGGCCAACGTCCTGACTTTC. It specifies CASSTGRPGANVLTF. Full variable domain (rest looked up from reference TRBV19 and TRBJ2-6): DGGITQSPKYLFRKEGQNVTLSCEQNLNHDAMYWYRQDPGQGLRLIYYSQIVNDFQKGDIAEGYSVSREKKESFPLTVTSAQKNPTAFYLCASSTGRPGANVLTFGAGSRLTVL.

At least ten counts were recorded for this clone. This chain links TRBV25-1 with TRBJ2-5; 9 bases align to TRBD1. Germline CDR1 MGHDK, CDR2 SYGVNS. The CDR3 has 13 residues. V gave up 6 bases and J gave up 7 bases; unmatched junction bases: 6. CDR3 protein: CASRLQGAGTQYF. The CDR3 bases are TGTGCCAGCAGACTACAGGGGGCCGGGACCCAGTACTTC.

The chain is built from TRBV15 and TRBJ2-7; possible D gene TRBD1, 5 bases. V lost 0 bases and J 0 bases, leaving 9 bases between the germline ends. Germline loops: CDR1 LNHNV, CDR2 YYDKDF (reference sequence). The CDR3 length is 15 residues. For the CDR3, the DNA is TGTGCCACCAGCAGAGATAAGGGGCCCTCCTACGAGCAGTACTTC. This sequence encodes CATSRDKGPSYEQYF.

V is TRBV7-9 and J is TRBJ2-7; 8 bases match TRBD2. Unmatched junction bases numbered 12, after V lost 5 bases and J lost 6 bases. CDR1 is SEHNR and CDR2 is FQNEAQ in the germline V gene (reference sequence). There are 15 residues in the CDR3. The CDR3 region has the DNA TGTGCCAGCAGCGCAATGCCGGGACTAGAAGGCGAGCAGTACTTC. This encodes CASSAMPGLEGEQYF.

Written as DNA, the CDR3 is TGTGCCAGCAGTTCCGCCGGGACAGGGTTCGCAAAACTGTTTTTT. Translated: CASSSAGTGFAKLFF. This rearrangement joins TRBV28 to TRBJ1-4; 9 bases line up with TRBD1. The CDR3 sequence is 15 residues long. The germline V gene encodes CDR1 MDHEN and CDR2 SYDVKM. Germline trimming cut 4 bases from V and 10 bases from J; bases unmatched to any gene: 10.

This clone was detected ten times or more. The chain recombines TRBV5-1 with TRBJ2-1; 13 bases line up with TRBD2. The germline V gene has CDR1 SGHRS and CDR2 YFSETQ. Trimming removed 3 bases from V and 10 bases from J; junction bases left unmatched: 7. The length of the CDR3 is 15 residues. CDR3 sequence: CASSSGTSGTEEQFF. The CDR3 DNA sequence: TGCGCCAGCAGCTCCGGGACTAGCGGGACAGAAGAGCAGTTCTTC.

The gene calls are TRBV2 and TRBJ2-7, with D hard to call. The V gene lost 6 bases and the J gene lost 0 bases, with 12 bases spanning the gap. CDR3 length: 14 residues. Germline values: CDR1 SNHLY, CDR2 FYNNEI. Here the CDR3 reads CASSLISSSYEQYF. CDR3 nucleotide sequence: TGTGCCAGCAGCTTAATAAGCTCCTCCTACGAGCAGTACTTC.

This clone was seen more than once but under ten times. The chain recombines TRBV18 with TRBJ2-7; 8 bases map to TRBD1. V dropped 9 bases and J dropped 5; count of bases not matched to a gene: 9. The CDR3 contains 13 residues. Germline assignment: CDR1 KGHSH and CDR2 LQKENI. The CDR3 region is CASVGAGGDEQYF. CDR3 in DNA: TGTGCCAGTGTAGGGGCAGGGGGCGACGAGCAGTACTTC.

This clone was counted a few times. The chain uses TRBV19 and TRBJ1-1; tentative D call: TRBD1 (6 bases). The V end lost 7 bases, the J end lost 11 bases, and 20 bases lay between the germline ends. CDR3 length: 13 residues. The germline V gene has CDR1 LNHDA and CDR2 SQIVND (reference sequence). CDR3 in DNA: TGTGCCAGTACACCCAGGGGCAGGGTGAGTGCTTTCTTT. It yields the protein CASTPRGRVSAFF.

A few counts support this clone. The V and J genes are TRBV18 and TRBJ2-7, with D possibly being TRBD2 (6 bases). The CDR3 has 14 amino acids. Germline CDR1 KGHSH, CDR2 LQKENI. V lost 6 bases, J lost 0 bases, and 12 bases lay in between. CDR3 DNA: TGTGCCAGCTCCCTGAGCGGGTACTCCTACGAGCAGTACTTC. Its protein product is CASSLSGYSYEQYF. The full variable domain, in which reference TRBV18 and TRBJ2-7 provide the parts outside the CDR3, is NAGVMQNPRHLVRRRGQEARLRCSPMKGHSHVYWYRQLPEEGLKFMVYLQKENIIDESGMPKERFSAEFPKEGPSILRIQQVVRGDSAAYFCASSLSGYSYEQYFGPGTRLTVT.

V is TRBV5-4 and J is TRBJ1-5; 9 nucleotides line up with TRBD1. The CDR3 is made up of 15 amino acids. The germline V gene has CDR1 SGHNT and CDR2 YYREEE (reference sequence). V dropped 4 bases and J dropped 3; count of bases not matched to a gene: 5. Written as DNA, the CDR3 is TGTGCCAGCAGCAAGTGGACAGGGGACAATCAGCCCCAGCATTTT. Encoded protein: CASSKWTGDNQPQHF. The full variable domain, in which reference TRBV5-4 and TRBJ1-5 provide the parts outside the CDR3, is ETGVTQSPTHLIKTRGQQVTLRCSSQSGHNTVSWYQQALGQGPQFIFQYYREEENGRGNFPPRFSGLQFPNYSSELNVNALELDDSALYLCASSKWTGDNQPQHFGDGTRLSIL.

This clone was seen more than once but under ten times. This chain joins TRBV10-3 and TRBJ2-1; 8 bases agree with TRBD2. The junction had 3 bases not matched to a gene; V was cut back by 8 bases and J by 6 bases. Germline values: CDR1 ENHRY, CDR2 SYGVKD. The CDR3 loop spans 12 amino acids. The CDR3 DNA is TGTGCCATCGCGGGAGGCCGCAATGAGCAGTTCTTC. Translated: CAIAGGRNEQFF.

This clone was recorded at least ten times. The chain combines TRBV5-1 with TRBJ2-5, with unresolved D. The length of the CDR3 is 14 residues. Germline loops: CDR1 SGHRS, CDR2 YFSETQ. V was shortened by 5 bases and J by 0 bases, with 11 bases between the two germline ends. CDR3 sequence (DNA): TGCGCCAGCAGGGGCTCGCCTTACCAAGAGACCCAGTACTTC. Its protein product is CASRGSPYQETQYF. Based on the CDR3 plus reference TRBV5-1 and TRBJ2-5, the full variable domain is KAGVTQTPRYLIKTRGQQVTLSCSPISGHRSVSWYQQTPGQGLQFLFEYFSETQRNKGNFPGRFSGRQFSNSRSEMNVSTLELGDSALYLCASRGSPYQETQYFGPGTRLLVL.

The V gene is TRBV7-2, the J gene TRBJ2-7; a weak D match, TRBD2 (6 bases). V dropped 5 bases and J dropped 3 bases, with 14 bases sitting between them. The CDR3 is 14 amino acids. Germline V gives CDR1 SGHTA, CDR2 FQGNSA. The CDR3 loop is CASSRDFNGYEQYF. CDR3 DNA sequence: TGTGCCAGCAGCCGGGACTTCAATGGCTACGAGCAGTACTTC.

The chain couples TRBV27 to TRBJ2-7; 7 nucleotides match TRBD1. V shed 5 bases and J 3 bases; nucleotides not matched to a gene: 7. CDR3 length: 14 amino acids. Germline values: CDR1 MNHEY, CDR2 SMNVEV (reference sequence). CDR3 residues: CASSGAPGGYEQYF. The CDR3 nucleotides read TGTGCCAGCAGTGGAGCACCAGGGGGCTACGAGCAGTACTTC.

This clone was observed a few times. V is TRBV18 and J is TRBJ1-2; possible D gene TRBD1, 5 bases. The V and J ends lost 2 bases and 4 bases respectively, with 11 bases between them. The CDR3 covers 14 residues. Germline loops: CDR1 KGHSH, CDR2 LQKENI. The CDR3 loop is CASSPDVQGYGYTF. In DNA form, the CDR3 reads TGTGCCAGCTCACCAGACGTCCAGGGCTATGGCTACACCTTC.

The chain is built from TRBV27 and TRBJ2-1; unclear D gene. Germline V gene data show CDR1 as MNHEY and CDR2 as SMNVEV (reference sequence). CDR3 size: 14 residues. Trimming took off 0 bases at V and 5 bases at J, with 8 bases between the two ends. CDR3 protein: CASSLSRNDNEQFF. The CDR3 nucleotides read TGTGCCAGCAGTTTATCCAGGAATGACAATGAGCAGTTCTTC.

This clone was seen ten or more times. The genes are TRBV5-1 and TRBJ2-3; a weak D match, TRBD2 (5 bases). CDR1 and CDR2 from the germline V gene are SGHRS and YFSETQ. V was clipped by 5 bases and J by 6 bases, with 13 bases between them. There are 13 residues in the CDR3. CDR3 region: CASRDGIGDTQYF. The CDR3 nucleotides are TGCGCCAGCAGGGACGGGATCGGTGATACGCAGTATTTT.

The table lists this clone with a few counts. The V call is TRBV5-1, the J call TRBJ2-1; D may be TRBD2 (5 bases). Looked up from germline, CDR1 is SGHRS and CDR2 is YFSETQ. Trimming shortened V by 6 bases and J by 8 bases, and 15 bases separated the two germline ends. The CDR3 is 13 residues long. DNA for the CDR3: TGCGCCAGCAAGAGGGCCCGGAATGATGAGCAGTTCTTC. As protein: CASKRARNDEQFF.

This clone occurred a few times. V gene TRBV19 combines with J gene TRBJ1-2; 10 nucleotides agree with TRBD1. This CDR3 contains 12 residues. Germline CDR1 and CDR2: LNHDA and SQIVND (reference sequence). Trimming took 8 bases from V and 8 from J; bases not matched to a gene: 5. The CDR3 bases are TGTGCCAGTGAAGACAGGGGGCGCGGCTACACCTTC. It codes for CASEDRGRGYTF.

There are a few counts of this clone. The genes are TRBV7-9 and TRBJ2-5, with D unresolved. The CDR3 extends over 12 amino acids. Trimming stripped 5 bases from V and 2 bases from J, with 6 bases between. Germline CDR1 SEHNR, CDR2 FQNEAQ (reference sequence). This CDR3 is CASSQVQETQYF. CDR3 in DNA: TGTGCCAGCAGCCAGGTACAAGAGACCCAGTACTTC.

Only a few counts were recorded for this clone. This chain connects TRBV30 to TRBJ2-1; 7 nucleotides align to TRBD1. V shed 7 bases, J shed 3 bases, and the junction held 6 bases outside the gene matches. The germline V gene has CDR1 GTSNPN and CDR2 SVGIG (reference sequence). This CDR3 spans 13 amino acids. The CDR3 DNA reads as TGTGCCTCCAACAGGGGTTACTACAATGAGCAGTTCTTC. Its translation is CASNRGYYNEQFF.

This clone was seen many times. This chain joins TRBV7-8 and TRBJ2-1; 10 positions match TRBD2. Germline V gene lookup returns CDR1 SGHVS and CDR2 FQNEAQ. The CDR3 contains 15 residues. After removal of 1 base from V and 5 bases from J, the junction contained 2 bases not matched to a gene. The CDR3 protein is CASSLGGLADNEQFF. In DNA form, the CDR3 reads TGTGCCAGCAGCTTAGGTGGACTAGCGGACAATGAGCAGTTCTTC.

The sample holds a few counts of this clone. CDR3 sequence (DNA): TGTGCCAGCATCAGAGCGGGTACGAACACTGAAGCTTTCTTT. It translates to CASIRAGTNTEAFF. The chain is built from TRBV28 and TRBJ1-1; D is unresolved. Looked up from germline, CDR1 is MDHEN and CDR2 is SYDVKM. V dropped 7 bases and J dropped 1 base, with 13 bases sitting between them. The CDR3 runs to 14 residues. Full variable domain (remainder filled in from reference TRBV28 and TRBJ1-1): DVKVTQSSRYLVKRTGEKVFLECVQDMDHENMFWYRQDPGLGLRLIYFSYDVKMKEKGDIPEGYSVSREKKERFSLILESASTNQTSMYLCASIRAGTNTEAFFGQGTRLTVV.

The chain has TRBV19 and TRBJ1-4, with 9 bases aligning to TRBD1. Losses at the gene ends were 9 bases for V and 7 bases for J; bases not matched to a gene: 6. Per germline, CDR1 LNHDA and CDR2 SQIVND (reference sequence). The CDR3 sequence is 13 residues long. The CDR3: CASRTGESEKLFF. The CDR3, as DNA: TGTGCCAGCAGGACAGGGGAAAGTGAAAAACTGTTTTTT.